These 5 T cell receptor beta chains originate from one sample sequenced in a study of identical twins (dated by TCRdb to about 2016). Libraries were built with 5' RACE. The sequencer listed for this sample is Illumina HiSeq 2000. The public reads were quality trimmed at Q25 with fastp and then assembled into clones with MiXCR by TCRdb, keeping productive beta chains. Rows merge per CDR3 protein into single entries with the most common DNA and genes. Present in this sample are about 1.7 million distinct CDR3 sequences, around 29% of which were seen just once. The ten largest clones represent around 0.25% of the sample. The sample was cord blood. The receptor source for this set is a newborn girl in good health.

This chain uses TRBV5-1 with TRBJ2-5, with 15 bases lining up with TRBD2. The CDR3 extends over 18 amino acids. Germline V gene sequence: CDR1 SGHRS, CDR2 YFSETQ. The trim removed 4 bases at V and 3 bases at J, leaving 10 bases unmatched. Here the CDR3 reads CASSPGLAGGSKKETQYF. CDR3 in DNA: TGCGCCAGCAGCCCTGGACTAGCGGGAGGGTCCAAGAAAGAGACCCAGTACTTC.

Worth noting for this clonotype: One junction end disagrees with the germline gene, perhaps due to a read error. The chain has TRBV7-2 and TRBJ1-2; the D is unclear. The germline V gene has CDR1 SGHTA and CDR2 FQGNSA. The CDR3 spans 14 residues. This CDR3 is CAGSARTLNYGYTF. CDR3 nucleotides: TGTGCCGGCAGCGCGAGGACCCTTAACTATGGCTACACCTTC. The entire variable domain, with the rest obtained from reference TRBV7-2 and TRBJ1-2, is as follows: GAGVSQSPSNKVTEKGKDVELRCDPISGHTALYWYRQSLGQGLEFLIYFQGNSAPDKSGLPSDRFSAERTGGSVSTLTIQRTQQEDSAVYLCAGSARTLNYGYTFGSGTRLTVV.

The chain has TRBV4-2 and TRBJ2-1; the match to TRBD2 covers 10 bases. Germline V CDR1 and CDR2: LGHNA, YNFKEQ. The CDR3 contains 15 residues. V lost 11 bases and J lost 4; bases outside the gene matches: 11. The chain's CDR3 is CAWSALAGVYNEQFF. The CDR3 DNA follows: TGTGCCTGGAGTGCCCTAGCGGGAGTATACAATGAGCAGTTCTTC.

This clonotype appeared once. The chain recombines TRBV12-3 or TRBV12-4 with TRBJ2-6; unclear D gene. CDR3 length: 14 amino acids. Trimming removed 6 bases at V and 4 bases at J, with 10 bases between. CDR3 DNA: TGTGCCAGCAGATATAGGGCCGGGGCCAACGTCCTGACTTTC. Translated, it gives CASRYRAGANVLTF.

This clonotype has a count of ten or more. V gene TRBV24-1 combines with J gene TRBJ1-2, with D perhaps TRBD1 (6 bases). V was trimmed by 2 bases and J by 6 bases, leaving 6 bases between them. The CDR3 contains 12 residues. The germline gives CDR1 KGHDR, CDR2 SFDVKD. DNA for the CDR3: TGTGCCACCAGTGATTCAGGGGATGGCTACACCTTC. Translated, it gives CATSDSGDGYTF.